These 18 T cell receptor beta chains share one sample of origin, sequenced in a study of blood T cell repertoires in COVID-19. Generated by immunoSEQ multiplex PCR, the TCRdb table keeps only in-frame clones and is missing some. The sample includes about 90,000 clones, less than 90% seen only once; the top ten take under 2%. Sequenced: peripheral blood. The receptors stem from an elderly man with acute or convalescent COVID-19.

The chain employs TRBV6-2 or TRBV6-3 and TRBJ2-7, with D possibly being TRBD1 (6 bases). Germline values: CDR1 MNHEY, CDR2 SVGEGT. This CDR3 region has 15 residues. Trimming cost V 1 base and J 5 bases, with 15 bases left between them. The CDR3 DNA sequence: TGTGCCAGCAGTTACTTGGACAGTCGTAGGGACGAGCAGTACTTC. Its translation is CASSYLDSRRDEQYF.

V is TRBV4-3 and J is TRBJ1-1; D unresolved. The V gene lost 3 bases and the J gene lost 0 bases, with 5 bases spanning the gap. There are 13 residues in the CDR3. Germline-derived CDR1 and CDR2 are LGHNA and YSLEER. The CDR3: CASSHTLNTEAFF. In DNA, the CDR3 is TGCGCCAGCAGCCATACACTGAACACTGAAGCTTTCTTT.

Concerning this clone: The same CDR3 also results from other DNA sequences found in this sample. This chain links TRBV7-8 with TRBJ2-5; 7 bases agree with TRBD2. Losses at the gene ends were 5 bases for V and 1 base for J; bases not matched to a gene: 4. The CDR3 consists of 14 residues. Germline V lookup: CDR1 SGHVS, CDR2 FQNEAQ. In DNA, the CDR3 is TGTGCCAGCAGCCTAGGACTAGGCCAAGAGACCCAGTACTTC. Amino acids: CASSLGLGQETQYF.

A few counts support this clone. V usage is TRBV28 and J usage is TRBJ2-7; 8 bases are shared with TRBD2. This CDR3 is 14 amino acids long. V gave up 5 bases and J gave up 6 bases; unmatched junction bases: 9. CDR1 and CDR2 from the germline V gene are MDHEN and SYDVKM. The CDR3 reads CASSIAGRSTEQYF. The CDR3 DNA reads TGTGCCAGCAGTATAGCGGGAAGGTCTACCGAGCAGTACTTC.

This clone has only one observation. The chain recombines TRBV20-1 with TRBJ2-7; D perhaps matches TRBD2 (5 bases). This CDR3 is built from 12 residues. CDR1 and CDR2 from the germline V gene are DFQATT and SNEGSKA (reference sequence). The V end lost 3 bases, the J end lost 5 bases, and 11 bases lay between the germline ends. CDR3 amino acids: CSASLATDEQYF. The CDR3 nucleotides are TGCAGTGCTAGTCTAGCTACGGACGAGCAGTACTTC.

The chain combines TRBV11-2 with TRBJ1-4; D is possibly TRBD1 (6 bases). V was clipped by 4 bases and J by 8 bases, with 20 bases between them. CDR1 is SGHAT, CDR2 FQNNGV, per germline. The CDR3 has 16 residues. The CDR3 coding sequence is TGTGCCAGCAGCTCGCCGGCGGGGGGGCGAGGGGAAAAACTGTTTTTT. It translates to CASSSPAGGRGEKLFF.

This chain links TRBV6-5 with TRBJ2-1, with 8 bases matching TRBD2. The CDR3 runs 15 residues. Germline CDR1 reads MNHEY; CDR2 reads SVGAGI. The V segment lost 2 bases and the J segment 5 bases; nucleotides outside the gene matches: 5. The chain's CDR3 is CASSYGTRSDNEQFF. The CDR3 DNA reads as TGTGCCAGCAGTTACGGGACTAGATCTGACAATGAGCAGTTCTTC.

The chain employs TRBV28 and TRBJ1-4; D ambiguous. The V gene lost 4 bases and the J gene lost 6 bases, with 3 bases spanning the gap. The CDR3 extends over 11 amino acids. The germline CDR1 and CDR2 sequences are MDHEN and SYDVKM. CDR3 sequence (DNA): TGTGCCAGCAGTTCCTATGAAAAACTGTTTTTT. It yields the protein CASSSYEKLFF.

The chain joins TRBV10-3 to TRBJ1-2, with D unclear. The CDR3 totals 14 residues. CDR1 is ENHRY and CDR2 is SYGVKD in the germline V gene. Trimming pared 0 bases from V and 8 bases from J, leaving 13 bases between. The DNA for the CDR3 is TGTGCCATCAGTGAGTCACGCCAGGCTGGGGGCTACACCTTC. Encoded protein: CAISESRQAGGYTF.

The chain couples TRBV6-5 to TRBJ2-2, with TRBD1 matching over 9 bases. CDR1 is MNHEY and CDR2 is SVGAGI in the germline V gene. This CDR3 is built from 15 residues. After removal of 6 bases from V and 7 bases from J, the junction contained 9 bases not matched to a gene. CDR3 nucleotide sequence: TGTGCCAGCAGAACCGGGACAGGGCAAGTCGGGGAGCTGTTTTTT. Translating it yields CASRTGTGQVGELFF.

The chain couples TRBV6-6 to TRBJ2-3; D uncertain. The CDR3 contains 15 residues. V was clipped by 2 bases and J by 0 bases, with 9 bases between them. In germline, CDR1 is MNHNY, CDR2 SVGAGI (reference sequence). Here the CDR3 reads CASSYGITSTDTQYF. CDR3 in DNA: TGTGCCAGCAGTTACGGCATTACCAGCACAGATACGCAGTATTTT.

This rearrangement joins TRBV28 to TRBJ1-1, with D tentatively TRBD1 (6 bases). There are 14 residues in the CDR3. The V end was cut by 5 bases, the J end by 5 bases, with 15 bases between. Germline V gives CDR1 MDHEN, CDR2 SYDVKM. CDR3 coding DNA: TGTGCCAGCAGTCCCCCCGGACAGCGGACTGAAGCTTTCTTT. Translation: CASSPPGQRTEAFF.

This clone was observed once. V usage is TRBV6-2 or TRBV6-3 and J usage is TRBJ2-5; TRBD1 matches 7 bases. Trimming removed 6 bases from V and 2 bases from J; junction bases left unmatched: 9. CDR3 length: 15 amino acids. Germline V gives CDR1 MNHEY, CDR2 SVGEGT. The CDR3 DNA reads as TGTGCCAGCAGCCGCGACAGGGCCTCACAAGAGACCCAGTACTTC. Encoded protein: CASSRDRASQETQYF.

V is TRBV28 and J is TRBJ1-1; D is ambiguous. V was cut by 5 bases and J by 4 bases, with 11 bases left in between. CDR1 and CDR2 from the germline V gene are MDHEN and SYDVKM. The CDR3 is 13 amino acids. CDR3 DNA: TGTGCCAGCAGTGGTGAGGGCGGCACTGAAGCTTTCTTT. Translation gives CASSGEGGTEAFF.

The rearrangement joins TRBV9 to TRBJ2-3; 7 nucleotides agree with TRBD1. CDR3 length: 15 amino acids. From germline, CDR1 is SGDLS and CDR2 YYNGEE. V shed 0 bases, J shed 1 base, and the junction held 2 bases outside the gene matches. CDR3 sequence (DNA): TGTGCCAGCAGCGTAGTAGGGACAGGCACAGATACGCAGTATTTT. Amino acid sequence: CASSVVGTGTDTQYF.

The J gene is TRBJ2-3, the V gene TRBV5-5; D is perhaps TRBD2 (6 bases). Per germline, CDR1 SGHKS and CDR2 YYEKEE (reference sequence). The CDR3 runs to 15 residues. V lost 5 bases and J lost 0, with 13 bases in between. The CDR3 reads CASRILAVSTDTQYF. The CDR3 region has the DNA TGTGCCAGCAGGATATTAGCGGTTAGCACAGATACGCAGTATTTT.

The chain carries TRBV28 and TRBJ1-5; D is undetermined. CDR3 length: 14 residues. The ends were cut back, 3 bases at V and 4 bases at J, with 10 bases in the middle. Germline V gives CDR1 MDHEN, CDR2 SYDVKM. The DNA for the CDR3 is TGTGCCAGCAGTTTGAGGGCAGATAATCAGCCCCAGCATTTT. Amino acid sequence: CASSLRADNQPQHF.

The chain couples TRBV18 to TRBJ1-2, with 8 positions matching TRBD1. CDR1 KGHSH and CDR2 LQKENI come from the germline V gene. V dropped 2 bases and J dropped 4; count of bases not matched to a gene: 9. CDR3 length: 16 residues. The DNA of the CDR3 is TGTGCCAGCTCACCAGCAGGACAGGGCCAGTCCTATGGCTACACCTTC. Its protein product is CASSPAGQGQSYGYTF.